Below, one T cell receptor (beta chain) is given with its context. Its target is not known. As for time point: week 23, last vaccination. A single vaccine dose contained 300 ug of mutant IDH1 20-mer peptide, and topical imiquimod was used with it. The entry originates in a study of a mutant IDH1 vaccine in newly diagnosed glioma. The germline V gene encodes CDR1 SNHLY and CDR2 FYNNEI. CDR3 length: 11 residues. Trimming took 4 bases from V and 1 from J, leaving 2 bases between them. Sequenced by immunoSEQ multiplex PCR; TCRdb stores in-frame clones only, minus some. This sample yields approximately 30,000 clones, of which roughly 80% are seen a single time; approximately 15% belongs to the top ten.

The V and J genes are TRBV2 and TRBJ2-7; D is unclear. The origin of this receptor is a woman aged 25 to 39 with glioma. The sample consisted of PBMCs, taken from a glioma patient whose treatment included an IDH1 peptide vaccine. CDR3 sequence (DNA): TGTGCCAGCAGTGCATCCTACGAGCAGTACTTC. As protein: CASSASYEQYF.